This entry lists 27 T cell receptor beta chains sequenced from one sample in a study of vaccination effects on CD4 cells after COVID-19. Here immunoSEQ multiplex PCR was the method, and the copy in TCRdb shows in-frame clones only, minus some. The sample shows 37,000 or so clones, around 74% of them seen only once. Cells that had been cultured for 10 days were the source of isolated CD4+ T cells. Their recognized antigens are unknown. The starting material was CD4+ T cells from PBMCs cultured without peptide, obtained before COVID-19 vaccination. Receptors were obtained from a human donor who received a COVID-19 vaccine.

The chain carries TRBV14 and TRBJ2-5, with TRBD2 identical over 11 bases. CDR3 length: 15 residues. The ends lost 6 bases at V and 9 bases at J; junction bases unmatched: 12. Germline CDR1 SGHDN, CDR2 FVKESK. The CDR3 DNA follows: TGTGCCAGCAGTTTAGCGGGGGGGCCCTTGAGTGCCCAGTACTTC. As protein: CASSLAGGPLSAQYF.

V is TRBV7-2 and J is TRBJ1-2; possible D gene TRBD1, 6 bases. CDR1 and CDR2 from the germline V gene are SGHTA and FQGNSA. Trimming pared 1 base from V and 3 bases from J, leaving 6 bases between. This CDR3 contains 13 residues. CDR3 protein: CASSLGTDYGYTF. Here the CDR3 DNA reads TGTGCCAGCAGCTTAGGGACAGACTATGGCTACACCTTC.

This clone has only one observation. This chain uses TRBV6-2 or TRBV6-3 with TRBJ1-2; possibly TRBD1 for D (5 bases). Trimming cost V 6 bases and J 6 bases, with 23 bases left between them. Germline V gives CDR1 MNHEY, CDR2 SVGEGT. CDR3 length: 16 amino acids. The CDR3 sequence is CASSPRESQAPDGYTF. The CDR3 DNA reads as TGTGCCAGCAGCCCCAGGGAGAGTCAGGCCCCCGATGGCTACACCTTC.

The chain uses TRBV30 and TRBJ2-4, with D uncertain. The germline gives CDR1 GTSNPN, CDR2 SVGIG (reference sequence). The CDR3 totals 12 residues. V was pared by 5 bases and J by 6 bases, with 11 bases between. The CDR3 DNA reads as TGTGCCTGGTGCGAAGACCGAAACATTCAGTACTTC. Protein sequence: CAWCEDRNIQYF. The full variable domain, in which reference TRBV30 and TRBJ2-4 provide the parts outside the CDR3, is SQTIHQWPATLVQPVGSPLSLECTVEGTSNPNLYWYRQAAGRGLQLLFYSVGIGQISSEVPQNLSASRPQDRQFILSSKKLLLSDSGFYLCAWCEDRNIQYFGAGTRLSVL.

The chain couples TRBV18 to TRBJ2-7, with TRBD2 matching over 8 bases. With V trimmed by 6 bases and J by 7 bases, 8 bases remained unmatched. The CDR3 loop spans 13 amino acids. The V gene's germline CDR1 is KGHSH and CDR2 LQKENI. In nucleotides, the CDR3 is TGTGCCAGCTCCCCAACCGCGGGAGGAGAGCAGTACTTC. This encodes CASSPTAGGEQYF.

The V call is TRBV2, the J call TRBJ1-1, with D perhaps TRBD1 (6 bases). Germline V lookup: CDR1 SNHLY, CDR2 FYNNEI. The ends were cut back, 5 bases at V and 1 base at J, with 14 bases in the middle. The CDR3 is made up of 15 amino acids. The CDR3 sequence: CASSRVGGANTEAFF. DNA for the CDR3: TGTGCCAGCAGTAGGGTAGGGGGGGCGAACACTGAAGCTTTCTTT.

This clone turned up a few times. The chain is built from TRBV3-1 (or the pseudogene TRBV3-2) and TRBJ1-6; D is ambiguous. The CDR3 length is 16 residues. Trimming shortened V by 1 base and J by 11 bases, and 18 bases separated the two germline ends. Germline V gives CDR1 LGHDT, CDR2 YNNKEL (reference sequence). CDR3 sequence: CASSQGGLGNSPPLHF. As DNA, the CDR3 is TGTGCCAGCAGCCAAGGTGGACTCGGGAACTCGCCACCCCTCCACTTT.

This clone was seen a handful of times. The rearrangement uses TRBV27 and TRBJ2-3; 12 bases agree with TRBD2. The length of the CDR3 is 17 residues. Germline V gives CDR1 MNHEY, CDR2 SMNVEV (reference sequence). Losses at the gene ends were 6 bases for V and 1 base for J; bases not matched to a gene: 8. Here the CDR3 DNA reads TGTGCCAGCAGCAGACTAGCGGGGGCGGTTGGCACAGATACGCAGTATTTT. Its protein is CASSRLAGAVGTDTQYF.

The chain employs TRBV10-3 and TRBJ1-1, with TRBD1 as a possible D gene (5 bases). The CDR3 runs 14 residues. CDR1 and CDR2 from the germline V gene are ENHRY and SYGVKD. V lost 4 bases and J 3 bases, leaving 12 bases between the germline ends. Here the CDR3 reads CAISAYQGDTEAFF. DNA of the CDR3: TGTGCCATCAGTGCTTATCAGGGAGACACTGAAGCTTTCTTT.

V and J are TRBV30 and TRBJ2-7; tentative D call: TRBD1 (5 bases). The CDR3 consists of 16 residues. In germline, CDR1 is GTSNPN, CDR2 SVGIG (reference sequence). With 0 bases removed from V and 3 bases from J, the gap between germline ends came to 18 bases. CDR3 sequence: CAWSVRRAGSSYEQYF. The CDR3 nucleotides are TGTGCCTGGAGTGTACGACGGGCAGGGTCGAGCTACGAGCAGTACTTC. Full variable domain (rest looked up from reference TRBV30 and TRBJ2-7): SQTIHQWPATLVQPVGSPLSLECTVEGTSNPNLYWYRQAAGRGLQLLFYSVGIGQISSEVPQNLSASRPQDRQFILSSKKLLLSDSGFYLCAWSVRRAGSSYEQYFGPGTRLTVT.

The J gene is TRBJ1-5, the V gene TRBV19; TRBD1 aligns across 9 bases. The V segment lost 6 bases and the J segment 5 bases; nucleotides outside the gene matches: 8. The length of the CDR3 is 15 residues. Per germline, CDR1 LNHDA and CDR2 SQIVND (reference sequence). The DNA for the CDR3 is TGTGCCAGTAGGTCCCGGGACAGGGACTATCAGCCCCAGCATTTT. Residues: CASRSRDRDYQPQHF.

The chain carries TRBV4-1 and TRBJ2-7; D is undetermined. V lost 4 bases to trimming and J lost 5 bases, with 18 bases between them. The CDR3 is made up of 15 amino acids. Germline V gives CDR1 MGHRA, CDR2 YSYEKL. The CDR3 here is CASSPSQVKRDEQYF. CDR3 bases: TGCGCCAGCAGCCCCTCCCAGGTCAAAAGGGACGAGCAGTACTTC.

The chain combines TRBV11-2 with TRBJ2-5; the D gene is possibly TRBD1 (6 bases). CDR3 length: 17 residues. Germline V gene data show CDR1 as SGHAT and CDR2 as FQNNGV. V was pared by 1 base and J by 1 base, with 16 bases between. The CDR3 loop is CASSLANAYRAQETQYF. DNA of the CDR3: TGTGCCAGCAGCTTAGCCAACGCCTACAGGGCCCAAGAGACCCAGTACTTC.

The rearrangement uses TRBV5-8 and TRBJ2-4; possible D gene TRBD2, 6 bases. From germline, CDR1 is SGHTS and CDR2 YDEGEE. The V gene lost 1 base and the J gene lost 1 base, with 9 bases spanning the gap. The CDR3 is 15 amino acids. The CDR3 DNA reads as TGTGCCAGCAGCTTGCGGCTAGCGGCCAAAAACATTCAGTACTTC. Encoded protein: CASSLRLAAKNIQYF.

A note on this clone: Its ends do not fully match the called genes, so a read error is possible. The chain is built from TRBV7-2 and TRBJ2-7; 7 bases line up with TRBD2. Germline values: CDR1 SGHTA, CDR2 FQGNSA. The CDR3 contains 17 residues. The CDR3 DNA reads TGTGCCAGCAGCTTGTTATACGGCGGGGAGGGAGTCTACGGGCAGTACTTC. Its protein is CASSLLYGGEGVYGQYF.

The CDR3 nucleotides are TGTGCCAGCAGCTTGGCCTCCGGGGGAGTTTCCTACAATGAGCAGTTCTTC. This sequence encodes CASSLASGGVSYNEQFF. The rearrangement uses TRBV5-4 and TRBJ2-1, with D possibly matching TRBD2 (6 bases). The CDR3 totals 17 residues. V lost 0 bases and J 1 base, leaving 14 bases between the germline ends. CDR1 is SGHNT, CDR2 YYREEE, per germline (reference sequence).

The rearrangement links TRBV6-4 to TRBJ2-1; D is possibly TRBD1 (6 bases). The CDR3 covers 15 residues. Germline CDR1 MRHNA, CDR2 SNTAGT. V lost 5 bases and J 3 bases, leaving 14 bases between the germline ends. The CDR3 DNA follows: TGTGCCAGCAGTCAGGAAGGGGGATACTACAATGAGCAGTTCTTC. Translating it yields CASSQEGGYYNEQFF.

In this sample, this clone turned up once. The V and J genes are TRBV5-1 and TRBJ2-1; 9 bases are a match to TRBD1. The CDR3 consists of 13 residues. The junction had 11 bases not matched to a gene; V was cut back by 4 bases and J by 15 bases. Germline values: CDR1 SGHRS, CDR2 YFSETQ. The CDR3 sequence is CASSPSVETGGFF. For the CDR3, the DNA is TGCGCCAGCAGCCCAAGTGTTGAGACAGGGGGGTTCTTC.

The gene calls are TRBV25-1 and TRBJ1-1; TRBD1 is a possible D gene (6 bases). The CDR3 totals 13 residues. Trimming removed 6 bases from V and 1 base from J, with 9 bases in between. In germline, CDR1 is MGHDK, CDR2 SYGVNS. CDR3 coding DNA: TGTGCCAGCAGAGACAGGCCGAACACTGAAGCTTTCTTT. This codes for CASRDRPNTEAFF.

The chain links TRBV5-6 to TRBJ2-5; possibly TRBD1 for D (6 bases). CDR1 and CDR2 from the germline V gene are SGHDT and YYEEEE. The CDR3 consists of 11 residues. The V end lost 6 bases, the J end lost 7 bases, and 10 bases lay between the germline ends. CDR3 residues: CASTRGGTQYF. As DNA, the CDR3 is TGTGCCAGCACCCGAGGGGGGACCCAGTACTTC.

The gene calls are TRBV14 and TRBJ2-1; 9 nucleotides agree with TRBD2. CDR1 and CDR2 from the germline V gene are SGHDN and FVKESK. J was trimmed by 7 bases and V by 0 bases; bases with no gene match: 10. The CDR3 is 17 amino acids. Written as DNA, the CDR3 is TGTGCCAGCAGCCAAGATGTGGCGGGAGGGAGGCGAAATGAGCAGTTCTTC. Its protein is CASSQDVAGGRRNEQFF.

CDR3 protein: CASSLGTGGGELFF. As DNA, the CDR3 is TGTGCCAGCAGCCTCGGGACAGGGGGTGGGGAGCTGTTTTTT. This chain uses TRBV9 with TRBJ2-2; 11 positions match TRBD1. Germline assignment: CDR1 SGDLS and CDR2 YYNGEE. The CDR3 spans 14 residues. V lost 4 bases, J lost 8 bases, and 4 bases stayed unmatched.

This chain connects TRBV5-6 to TRBJ1-1; D not certain. The germline CDR1 and CDR2 sequences are SGHDT and YYEEEE. This CDR3 comprises 13 residues. V was trimmed by 4 bases and J by 6 bases, leaving 13 bases between them. The DNA for the CDR3 is TGTGCCAGCAGCCTCGCGTCGCTCGCTGAAGCTTTCTTT. Translated, it gives CASSLASLAEAFF.

The V and J genes are TRBV5-4 and TRBJ2-7; no clear D. Germline values: CDR1 SGHNT, CDR2 YYREEE (reference sequence). The CDR3 length is 16 residues. The V end was cut by 4 bases, the J end by 0 bases, with 17 bases between. The CDR3 DNA reads as TGTGCCAGCAGCCCCGGTGGTGACGTTAGCTCCTACGAGCAGTACTTC. Protein product: CASSPGGDVSSYEQYF.

This clone was detected once. The chain joins TRBV6-6 to TRBJ1-1; weak D call: TRBD1 (5 bases). The CDR3 contains 13 residues. The V end lost 10 bases, the J end lost 5 bases, and 17 bases lay between the germline ends. Germline V lookup: CDR1 MNHNY, CDR2 SVGAGI (reference sequence). CDR3 sequence (DNA): TGTGCCACCCGGGTGGGGGGGAGGACTGAAGCTTTCTTT. It encodes CATRVGGRTEAFF.

The chain employs TRBV2 and TRBJ1-2, with TRBD1 as a possible D gene (6 bases). The V gene's germline CDR1 is SNHLY and CDR2 FYNNEI. The CDR3 has 14 amino acids. Trimming removed 4 bases from V and 8 bases from J, with 17 bases in between. The CDR3 sequence is CASSARTAVRGYTF. The CDR3 coding sequence is TGTGCCAGCAGTGCCCGGACAGCCGTGAGGGGCTACACCTTC.

This chain uses TRBV6-6 with TRBJ2-7; D remains unclear. V was shortened by 0 bases and J by 6 bases, with 3 bases between the two germline ends. This CDR3 spans 11 amino acids. Germline V gene lookup returns CDR1 MNHNY and CDR2 SVGAGI (reference sequence). Here the CDR3 reads CASSYSAEQYF. DNA of the CDR3: TGTGCCAGCAGTTACTCGGCCGAGCAGTACTTC.